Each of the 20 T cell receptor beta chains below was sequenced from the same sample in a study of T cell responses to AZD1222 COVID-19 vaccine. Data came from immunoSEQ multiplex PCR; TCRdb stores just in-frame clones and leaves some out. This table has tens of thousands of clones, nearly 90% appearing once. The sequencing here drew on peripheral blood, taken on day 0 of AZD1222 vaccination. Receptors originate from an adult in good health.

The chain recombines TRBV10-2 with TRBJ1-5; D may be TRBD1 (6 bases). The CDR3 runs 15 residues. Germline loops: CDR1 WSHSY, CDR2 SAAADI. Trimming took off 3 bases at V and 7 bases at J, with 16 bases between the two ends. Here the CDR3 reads CASSDVQGGNQPQHF. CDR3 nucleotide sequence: TGCGCCAGCAGTGATGTACAGGGTGGGAACCAGCCCCAGCATTTT.

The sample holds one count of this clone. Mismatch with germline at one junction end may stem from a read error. In DNA, the CDR3 is TGTGCCAGCTCACCAAGCGGGACAGATAATGAGAAACTGTTTTTT. It codes for CASSPSGTDNEKLFF. V and J are TRBV18 and TRBJ1-4; TRBD1 matches at 7 bases. This CDR3 has 15 residues. In germline, CDR1 is KGHSH, CDR2 LQKENI.

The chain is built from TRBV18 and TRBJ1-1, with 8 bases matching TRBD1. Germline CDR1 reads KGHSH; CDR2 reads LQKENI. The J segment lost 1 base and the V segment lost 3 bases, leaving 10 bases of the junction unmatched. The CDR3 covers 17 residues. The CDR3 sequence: CASSPDRGLLKNTEAFF. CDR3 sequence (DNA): TGTGCCAGCTCACCCGACAGGGGCCTTCTTAAGAACACTGAAGCTTTCTTT. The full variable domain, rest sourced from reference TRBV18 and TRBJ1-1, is NAGVMQNPRHLVRRRGQEARLRCSPMKGHSHVYWYRQLPEEGLKFMVYLQKENIIDESGMPKERFSAEFPKEGPSILRIQQVVRGDSAAYFCASSPDRGLLKNTEAFFGQGTRLTVV.

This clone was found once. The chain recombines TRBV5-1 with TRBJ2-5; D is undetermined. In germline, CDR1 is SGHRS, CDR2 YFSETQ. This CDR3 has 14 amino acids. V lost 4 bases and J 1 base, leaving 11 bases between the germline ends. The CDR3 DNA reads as TGCGCCAGCAGCCAAGACTTGACCCAAGAGACCCAGTACTTC. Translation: CASSQDLTQETQYF.

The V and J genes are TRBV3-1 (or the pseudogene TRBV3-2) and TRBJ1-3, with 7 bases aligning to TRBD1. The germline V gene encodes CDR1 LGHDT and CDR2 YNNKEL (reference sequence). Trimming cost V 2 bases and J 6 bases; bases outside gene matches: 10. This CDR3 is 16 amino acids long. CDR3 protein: CASSQPFPGQKNTIYF. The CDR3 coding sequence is TGTGCCAGCAGCCAACCCTTTCCGGGACAGAAAAACACCATATATTTT.

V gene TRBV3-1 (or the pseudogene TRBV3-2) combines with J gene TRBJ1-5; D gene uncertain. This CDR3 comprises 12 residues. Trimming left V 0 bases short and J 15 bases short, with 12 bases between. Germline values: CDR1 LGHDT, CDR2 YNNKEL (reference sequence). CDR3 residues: CASSQDSHLVHF. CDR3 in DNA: TGTGCCAGCAGCCAAGATTCACACCTTGTGCATTTT.

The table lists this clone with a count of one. The CDR3 region is CASSLAGSGKAFF. The CDR3 bases are TGTGCCAGCAGTTTAGCGGGATCCGGAAAAGCTTTCTTT. The chain links TRBV12-3 or TRBV12-4 to TRBJ1-1; D not resolved. This CDR3 spans 13 amino acids. V was pared by 0 bases and J by 9 bases, with 11 bases between.

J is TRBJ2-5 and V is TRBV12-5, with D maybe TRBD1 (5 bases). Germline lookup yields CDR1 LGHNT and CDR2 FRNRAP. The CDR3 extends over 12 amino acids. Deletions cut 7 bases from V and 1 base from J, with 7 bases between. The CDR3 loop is CASAGAQETQYF. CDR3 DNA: TGTGCTAGTGCTGGGGCCCAAGAGACCCAGTACTTC.

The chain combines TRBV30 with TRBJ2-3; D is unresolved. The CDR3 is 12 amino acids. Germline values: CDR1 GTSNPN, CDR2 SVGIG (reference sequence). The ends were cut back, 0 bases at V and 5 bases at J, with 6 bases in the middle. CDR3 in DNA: TGTGCCTGGAGTGTACAGAAAGATACGCAGTATTTT. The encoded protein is CAWSVQKDTQYF.

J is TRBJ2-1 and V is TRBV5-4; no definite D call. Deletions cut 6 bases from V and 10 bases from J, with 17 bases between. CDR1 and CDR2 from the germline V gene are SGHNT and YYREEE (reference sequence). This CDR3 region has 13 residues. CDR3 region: CASTVGPRWEQFF. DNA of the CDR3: TGTGCCAGCACCGTTGGACCCCGGTGGGAGCAGTTCTTC.

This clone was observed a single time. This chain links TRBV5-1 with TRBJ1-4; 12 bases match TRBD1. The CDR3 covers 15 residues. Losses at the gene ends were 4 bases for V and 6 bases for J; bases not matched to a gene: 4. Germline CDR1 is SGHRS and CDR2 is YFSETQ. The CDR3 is CASSRDRGLDEKLFF. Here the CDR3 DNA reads TGCGCCAGCAGCCGGGACAGGGGGCTCGATGAAAAACTGTTTTTT.

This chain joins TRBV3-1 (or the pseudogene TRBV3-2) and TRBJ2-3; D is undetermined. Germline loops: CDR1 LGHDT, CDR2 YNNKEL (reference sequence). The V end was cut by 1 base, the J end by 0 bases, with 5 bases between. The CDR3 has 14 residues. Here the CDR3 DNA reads TGTGCCAGCAGCCAAGGACTTAGCACAGATACGCAGTATTTT. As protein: CASSQGLSTDTQYF.

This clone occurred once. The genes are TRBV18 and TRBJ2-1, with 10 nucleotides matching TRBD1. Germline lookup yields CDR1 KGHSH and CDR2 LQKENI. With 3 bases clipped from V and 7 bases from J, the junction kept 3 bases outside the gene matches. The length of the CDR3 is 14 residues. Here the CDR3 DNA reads TGTGCCAGCTCACCCGGGACAGGGGTAAATGAGCAGTTCTTC. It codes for CASSPGTGVNEQFF.

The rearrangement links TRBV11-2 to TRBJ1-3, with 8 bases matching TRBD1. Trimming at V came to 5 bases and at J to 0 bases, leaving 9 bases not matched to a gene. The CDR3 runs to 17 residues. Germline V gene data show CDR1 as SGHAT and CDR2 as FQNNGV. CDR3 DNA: TGTGCCAGCAGCCTTAGACAGGGGCCTTACTCTGGAAACACCATATATTTT. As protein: CASSLRQGPYSGNTIYF.

CDR3 protein: CASSATSGGTDTQYF. The CDR3 nucleotides are TGTGCCAGCAGCGCAACTAGCGGGGGAACAGATACGCAGTATTTT. This chain links TRBV7-9 with TRBJ2-3; the match to TRBD2 covers 11 bases. Losses at the gene ends were 5 bases for V and 3 bases for J; bases not matched to a gene: 4. Germline lookup yields CDR1 SEHNR and CDR2 FQNEAQ (reference sequence). This CDR3 has 15 residues.

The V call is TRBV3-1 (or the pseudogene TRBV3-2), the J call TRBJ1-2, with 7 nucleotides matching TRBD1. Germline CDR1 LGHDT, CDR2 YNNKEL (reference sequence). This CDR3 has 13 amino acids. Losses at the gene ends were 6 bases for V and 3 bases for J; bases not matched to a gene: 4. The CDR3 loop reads CASRPGQHYGYTF. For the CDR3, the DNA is TGTGCCAGCAGACCGGGACAGCACTATGGCTACACCTTC.

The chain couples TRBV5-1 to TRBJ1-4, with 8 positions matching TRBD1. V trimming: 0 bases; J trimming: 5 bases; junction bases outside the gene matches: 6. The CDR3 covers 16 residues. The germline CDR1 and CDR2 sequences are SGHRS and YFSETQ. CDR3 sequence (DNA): TGCGCCAGCAGCTTGGATGGACAGGGTGGCAATGAAAAACTGTTTTTT. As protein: CASSLDGQGGNEKLFF. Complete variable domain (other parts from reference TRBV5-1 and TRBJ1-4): KAGVTQTPRYLIKTRGQQVTLSCSPISGHRSVSWYQQTPGQGLQFLFEYFSETQRNKGNFPGRFSGRQFSNSRSEMNVSTLELGDSALYLCASSLDGQGGNEKLFFGSGTQLSVL.

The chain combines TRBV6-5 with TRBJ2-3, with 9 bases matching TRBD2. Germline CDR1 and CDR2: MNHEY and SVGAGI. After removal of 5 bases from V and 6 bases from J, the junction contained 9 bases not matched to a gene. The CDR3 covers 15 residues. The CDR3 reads CASSPPGLAGDTQYF. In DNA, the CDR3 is TGTGCCAGCAGTCCTCCGGGACTAGCTGGGGATACGCAGTATTTT.

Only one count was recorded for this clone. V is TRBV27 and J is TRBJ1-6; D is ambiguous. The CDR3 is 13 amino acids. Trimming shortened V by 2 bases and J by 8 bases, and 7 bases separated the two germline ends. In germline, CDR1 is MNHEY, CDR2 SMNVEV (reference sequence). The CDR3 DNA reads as TGTGCCAGCAGTTTACACAGAGATTCACCCCTCCACTTT. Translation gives CASSLHRDSPLHF.

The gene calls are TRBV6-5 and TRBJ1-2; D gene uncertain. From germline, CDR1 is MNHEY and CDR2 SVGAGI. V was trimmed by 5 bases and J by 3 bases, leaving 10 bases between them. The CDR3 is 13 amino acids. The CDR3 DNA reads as TGTGCCAGCAGTCAGTCGGGTGACTATGGCTACACCTTC. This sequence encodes CASSQSGDYGYTF.